The 27 T cell receptor beta chains below come from one sample, sequenced in a study of T cell repertoires in cytomegalovirus infection. Their recognized antigens are unknown. From the reads, TCRdb called clonotypes with MiXCR, one entry per CDR3 protein. The table records roughly 920,000 distinct CDR3 sequences, 31% of them present only once. The sample here was cultured CD8+ T cells from PBMCs, taken from culture after CMV antigen stimulation. All receptors come from a human donor in good health (CMV status not recorded). Some clones in this sample may be carry-over from other donors' samples.

Comment on this clonotype: A much larger clone differs by one base, so this may be a read error. The chain couples TRBV9 to TRBJ2-2; perhaps TRBD2 as D (5 bases). Per the germline V gene, CDR1 is SGDLS and CDR2 is YYNGEE. The CDR3 extends over 15 amino acids. CDR3 sequence: CASSVTLTPTGELCF. The CDR3 DNA is TGTGCCAGCAGCGTCACATTGACACCCACCGGGGAGCTGTGTTTT.

The table lists this clonotype with a few counts. The chain is built from TRBV12-3 or TRBV12-4 and TRBJ2-3; either TRBD1 or TRBD2 may supply D (5 bases each). The CDR3 extends over 14 amino acids. V shed 2 bases and J shed 8 bases, with 14 bases lying between them. The chain's CDR3 is CASSLQGEWGTQYF. The CDR3 DNA reads TGTGCCAGCAGTTTACAGGGAGAGTGGGGTACGCAGTATTTT.

The rearrangement links TRBV25-1 to TRBJ1-4; D is undetermined. CDR1 and CDR2 (germline): MGHDK, SYGVNS. V was shortened by 4 bases and J by 8 bases, with 11 bases between the two germline ends. The CDR3 covers 13 residues. CDR3 region: CASSARKREKLFF. The DNA of the CDR3 is TGTGCCAGCAGTGCCCGGAAGCGGGAAAAACTGTTTTTT.

This clonotype has only one observation. This sequence joins TRBV12-3 or TRBV12-4 and TRBJ1-5; the D gene is possibly TRBD1 (5 bases). V shed 3 bases and J shed 1 base, with 10 bases lying between them. This CDR3 region has 15 residues. CDR3 nucleotide sequence: TGTGCCAGCAGTTTGGCCAGGGCGAGCAATCAGCCCCAGCATTTT. Protein sequence: CASSLARASNQPQHF.

This clonotype appeared a few times. The chain couples TRBV4-1 to TRBJ2-1; D might be TRBD1 (6 bases). The CDR3 totals 13 residues. The V gene lost 2 bases and the J gene lost 7 bases, with 9 bases spanning the gap. The germline gives CDR1 MGHRA, CDR2 YSYEKL. The CDR3 nucleotides read TGCGCCAGCAGCCAAAGCAGGGGAAATGAGCAGTTCTTC. Protein: CASSQSRGNEQFF.

This clonotype was found many times. The chain joins TRBV7-9 to TRBJ2-6, with no clear D. The V gene lost 3 bases and the J gene lost 1 base, with 4 bases spanning the gap. CDR1 SEHNR and CDR2 FQNEAQ come from the germline V gene (reference sequence). CDR3 length: 14 amino acids. The DNA for the CDR3 is TGTGCCAGCAGCTTTGAGTCTGGGGCCAACGTCCTGACTTTC. It specifies CASSFESGANVLTF.

The V and J genes are TRBV7-6 and TRBJ2-2, with 8 bases lining up with TRBD2. This CDR3 is built from 15 residues. The V gene's germline CDR1 is SGHVS and CDR2 FNYEAQ. V was clipped by 0 bases and J by 5 bases; unmatched bases: 2. The CDR3 nucleotides are TGTGCCAGCAGCTTAGCCGGGGGGGAAACCGGGGAGCTGTTTTTT. As protein: CASSLAGGETGELFF. Drawing the rest from reference TRBV7-6 and TRBJ2-2, the complete variable domain is GAGVSQSPRYKVTKRGQDVALRCDPISGHVSLYWYRQALGQGPEFLTYFNYEAQQDKSGLPNDRFSAERPEGSISTLTIQRTEQRDSAMYRCASSLAGGETGELFFGEGSRLTVL.

The gene calls are TRBV20-1 and TRBJ1-2; D unclear. Trimming left V 5 bases short and J 3 bases short, with 4 bases between. In germline, CDR1 is DFQATT, CDR2 SNEGSKA (reference sequence). The CDR3 totals 10 residues. CDR3 amino acids: CSAQDYGYTF. DNA for the CDR3: TGCAGTGCTCAAGACTATGGCTACACCTTC.

The chain carries TRBV12-3 or TRBV12-4 and TRBJ2-1; D is ambiguous. This CDR3 has 14 amino acids. V lost 5 bases to trimming and J lost 4 bases, with 12 bases between them. For the CDR3, the DNA is TGTGCCAGCAGTCCCCTGACGGATTACAATGAGCAGTTCTTC. The encoded protein is CASSPLTDYNEQFF.

This clonotype occurred a few times. The gene calls are TRBV12-3 or TRBV12-4 and TRBJ2-3; D call uncertain. The CDR3 totals 14 residues. V was clipped by 5 bases and J by 5 bases, with 14 bases between them. CDR3 sequence: CASSPQFDEDTQYF. The DNA of the CDR3 is TGTGCCAGCAGTCCCCAATTCGATGAAGATACGCAGTATTTT.

This sequence joins TRBV24-1 and TRBJ2-3; D is unclear. V lost 4 bases and J 5 bases, leaving 18 bases between the germline ends. Looked up from germline, CDR1 is KGHDR and CDR2 is SFDVKD. The CDR3 length is 16 residues. The CDR3 sequence is CATSEVAGFNGDTQYF. The DNA for the CDR3 is TGTGCCACCAGTGAGGTGGCCGGGTTTAACGGAGATACGCAGTATTTT.

This clonotype is a singleton in its sample. A much larger clone lies a single base off, so this may be a read error. The CDR3 here is CASSDDRRGLARNEQFF. The DNA for the CDR3 is TGTGCCAGCAGTGATGATCGGAGGGGTTTAGCAAGGAATGAGCAGTTCTTC. The V gene is TRBV6-1, the J gene TRBJ2-1, with D perhaps matching TRBD2 (6 bases). Germline V gene lookup returns CDR1 MNHNS and CDR2 SASEGT. With 3 bases removed from V and 7 bases from J, the gap between germline ends came to 22 bases. The CDR3 contains 17 residues.

The CDR3 region is CASRRMGSTGELFF. The DNA for the CDR3 is TGCGCCAGCAGACGCATGGGGAGCACCGGGGAGCTGTTTTTT. The V and J genes are TRBV4-1 and TRBJ2-2, with D possibly being TRBD2 (5 bases). Germline CDR1 MGHRA, CDR2 YSYEKL. Trimming stripped 6 bases from V and 4 bases from J, with 12 bases between. CDR3 size: 14 residues.

This clonotype was recorded a few times. The chain has TRBV7-2 and TRBJ1-2; 8 bases fit TRBD1. Germline V CDR1 and CDR2: SGHTA, FQGNSA. The junction had 7 bases not matched to a gene; V was cut back by 7 bases and J by 3 bases. The CDR3 contains 14 residues. The CDR3 loop is CASNMDRAHYGYTF. In DNA, the CDR3 is TGTGCCAGCAACATGGACAGGGCCCACTATGGCTACACCTTC.

CDR3 DNA sequence: TGTGCCAGCAGCCAAGGGTGGAGGGGTAACGAGCAGTACTTC. Its translation is CASSQGWRGNEQYF. The chain joins TRBV14 to TRBJ2-7; TRBD2 might be the D (6 bases). Germline V CDR1 and CDR2: SGHDN, FVKESK. Trimming left V 1 base short and J 5 bases short, with 12 bases between. CDR3 length: 14 residues.

This clonotype was seen a handful of times. V usage is TRBV27 and J usage is TRBJ2-6; D remains unclear. Germline loops: CDR1 MNHEY, CDR2 SMNVEV (reference sequence). The V end was cut by 4 bases, the J end by 2 bases, with 3 bases between. This CDR3 is 13 amino acids long. The CDR3 DNA reads TGTGCCAGCAGTTGGACTGGGGCCAACGTCCTGACTTTC. It translates to CASSWTGANVLTF.

The chain is built from TRBV28 and TRBJ2-7; D is tentatively TRBD1 or TRBD2 (5 bases each). Germline lookup yields CDR1 MDHEN and CDR2 SYDVKM. V gave up 6 bases and J gave up 0 bases, with 15 bases separating them. The CDR3 covers 15 residues. CDR3: CASSLGTLSSYEQYV. In DNA form, the CDR3 reads TGTGCCAGCAGCCTGGGGACCTTGAGCTCCTACGAGCAGTACGTC.

The chain has TRBV6-2 or TRBV6-3 and TRBJ2-7; a possible D gene is TRBD1 (6 bases). V was cut by 10 bases and J by 2 bases, with 18 bases left in between. The CDR3 extends over 14 amino acids. Germline-derived CDR1 and CDR2 are MNHEY and SVGEGT. DNA of the CDR3: TGTGCCACCCAACAGGGCTTGGTTACCTACGAGCAGTACGTC. Amino acid sequence: CATQQGLVTYEQYV.

This clonotype was seen a few times. J is TRBJ1-1 and V is TRBV7-6; no firm D call. This CDR3 has 13 amino acids. V dropped 3 bases and J dropped 4 bases, with 9 bases sitting between them. Germline V gene sequence: CDR1 SGHVS, CDR2 FNYEAQ. CDR3 coding DNA: TGTGCCAGCAGCTTTGGGGAGGCCACTGAAGCTTTCTTT. Amino acids: CASSFGEATEAFF.

The chain couples TRBV27 to TRBJ2-3; D perhaps matches TRBD2 (5 bases). From germline, CDR1 is MNHEY and CDR2 SMNVEV (reference sequence). The CDR3 is 15 amino acids. V lost 4 bases and J lost 4, with 15 bases in between. CDR3 bases: TGTGCCAGCAGTTATGGAGGCAGGTTCGCAGATACGCAGTATTTT. Translation: CASSYGGRFADTQYF.

The V call is TRBV27, the J call TRBJ1-1, with D possibly being TRBD1 (6 bases). The CDR3 contains 16 residues. V lost 2 bases to trimming and J lost 1 base, with 14 bases between them. Per germline, CDR1 MNHEY and CDR2 SMNVEV (reference sequence). The CDR3 sequence is CASSLRRGAGNTEAFF. The DNA for the CDR3 is TGTGCCAGCAGTTTACGACGGGGGGCAGGGAACACTGAAGCTTTCTTT.

V is TRBV5-4 and J is TRBJ1-2; D call uncertain. CDR1 and CDR2 from the germline V gene are SGHNT and YYREEE (reference sequence). This CDR3 region has 12 residues. V lost 2 bases and J lost 8, with 10 bases in between. The CDR3: CASSLWANGYTF. The CDR3 nucleotides are TGTGCCAGCAGCTTATGGGCTAACGGCTACACCTTC.

This clonotype has only a few counts. An end of the junction differs from the germline gene, which may be a read error. The rearrangement uses TRBV4-1 and TRBJ2-2; no clear D gene. The CDR3 runs 15 residues. The germline CDR1 and CDR2 sequences are MGHRA and YSYEKL. CDR3 sequence reads: CASSQGVANTGELFF. CDR3 bases: TGTGCCAGCAGCCAAGGCGTCGCGAACACCGGGGAGCTGTTTTTT.

The J gene is TRBJ2-1, the V gene TRBV27; 8 positions match TRBD2. J lost 3 bases, V lost 7 bases, and 8 bases had no gene match. The V gene's germline CDR1 is MNHEY and CDR2 SMNVEV (reference sequence). The CDR3 runs to 15 residues. The CDR3 DNA follows: TGTGCCAGCACCTTTAGCGGGGATAACTACAATGAGCAGTTCTTC. It codes for CASTFSGDNYNEQFF.

This clonotype came up a few times. This sequence joins TRBV5-6 and TRBJ2-7, with 7 bases that match TRBD1. The germline V gene has CDR1 SGHDT and CDR2 YYEEEE. V lost 3 bases and J lost 6; bases outside the gene matches: 3. CDR3 length: 12 residues. This CDR3 is CASSSHRGEQYV. In DNA, the CDR3 is TGTGCCAGCAGCTCCCACAGGGGCGAGCAGTACGTC.

The rearrangement joins TRBV12-3 or TRBV12-4 to TRBJ2-7; no clear D. The CDR3 is made up of 12 amino acids. V was shortened by 5 bases and J by 8 bases, with 13 bases between the two germline ends. The CDR3 sequence: CASSPSRIQQYF. Here the CDR3 DNA reads TGTGCCAGCAGTCCCTCCAGAATACAGCAGTACTTC.

This rearrangement joins TRBV5-6 to TRBJ1-2, with a possible D match to TRBD1 (5 bases). The CDR3 consists of 15 residues. V was trimmed by 1 base and J by 4 bases, leaving 14 bases between them. Per germline, CDR1 SGHDT and CDR2 YYEEEE. Written as DNA, the CDR3 is TGTGCCAGCAGCTTGAAGGGACGTAGGATCTATGGCTACACCTTC. Translation: CASSLKGRRIYGYTF.